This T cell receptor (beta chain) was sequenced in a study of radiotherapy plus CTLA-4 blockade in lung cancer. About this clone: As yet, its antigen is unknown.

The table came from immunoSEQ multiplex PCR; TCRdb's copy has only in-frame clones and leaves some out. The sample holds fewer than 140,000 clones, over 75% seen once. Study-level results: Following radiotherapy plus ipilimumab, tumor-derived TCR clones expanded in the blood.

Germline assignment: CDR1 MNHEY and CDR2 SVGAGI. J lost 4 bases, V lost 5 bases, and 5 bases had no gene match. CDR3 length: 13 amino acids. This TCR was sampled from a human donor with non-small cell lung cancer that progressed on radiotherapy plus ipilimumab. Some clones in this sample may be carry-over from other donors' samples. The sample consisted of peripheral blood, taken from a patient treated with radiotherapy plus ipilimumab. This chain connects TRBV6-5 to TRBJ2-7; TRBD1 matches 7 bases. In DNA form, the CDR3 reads TGTGCCAGCAGTCCAACAGGGGCTTACGAGCAGTACTTC. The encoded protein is CASSPTGAYEQYF.